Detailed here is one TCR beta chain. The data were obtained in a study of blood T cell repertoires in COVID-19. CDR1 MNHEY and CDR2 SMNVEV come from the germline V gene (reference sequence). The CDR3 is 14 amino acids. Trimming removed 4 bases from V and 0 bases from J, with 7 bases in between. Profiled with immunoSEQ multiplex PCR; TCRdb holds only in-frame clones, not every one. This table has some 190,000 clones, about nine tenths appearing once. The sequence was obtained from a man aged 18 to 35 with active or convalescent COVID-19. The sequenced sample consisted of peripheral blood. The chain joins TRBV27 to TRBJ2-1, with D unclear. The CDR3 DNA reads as TGTGCCAGCAGTTGGTCTAGCTCCTACAATGAGCAGTTCTTC. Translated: CASSWSSSYNEQFF.